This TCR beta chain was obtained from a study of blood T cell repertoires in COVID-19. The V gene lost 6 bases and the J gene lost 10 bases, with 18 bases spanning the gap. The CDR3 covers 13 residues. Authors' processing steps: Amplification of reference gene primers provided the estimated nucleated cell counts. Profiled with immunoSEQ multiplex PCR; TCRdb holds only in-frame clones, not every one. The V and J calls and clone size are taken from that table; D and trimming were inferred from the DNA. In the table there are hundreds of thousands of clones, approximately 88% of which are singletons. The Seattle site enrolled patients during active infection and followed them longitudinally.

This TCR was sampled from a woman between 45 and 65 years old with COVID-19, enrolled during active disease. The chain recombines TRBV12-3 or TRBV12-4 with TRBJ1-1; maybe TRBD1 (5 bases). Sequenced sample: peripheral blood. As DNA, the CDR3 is TGTGCCAGCAGACCGGGACGTCAGGGAGGAGCTTTCTTT. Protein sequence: CASRPGRQGGAFF.